The source of this T cell receptor (beta chain) is a study of T cell repertoires in cytomegalovirus infection. TCRdb redid the calling of the reads with MiXCR, one entry per CDR3 protein. The sample holds approximately 1,000,000 distinct CDR3 sequences, approximately 33% seen once. This clonotype was observed a handful of times. Its antigen is still unknown. This material consisted of cultured CD8+ T cells from PBMCs, taken from culture after CMV antigen stimulation. This receptor was obtained from a human donor in good health (CMV status not recorded). Some clones in this sample may be carry-over from other donors' samples.

In DNA, the CDR3 is TGTGCCAGCAGCGTAGAGGGACTAGCGTCGGGCACAGATACGCAGTATTTT. Residues: CASSVEGLASGTDTQYF. The rearrangement links TRBV9 to TRBJ2-3; TRBD2 matches at 10 bases. V shed 0 bases, J shed 1 base, and the junction held 5 bases outside the gene matches. Germline V lookup: CDR1 SGDLS, CDR2 YYNGEE. The CDR3 totals 17 residues.